The sequence of this T cell receptor beta chain was determined in a study of cytomegalovirus exposure and HLA in healthy donors. At the level of the study: Membership in the Caucasian-associated ancestry cluster was found for 81% of approximately 430 genotyped donors.

PCR amplification relied on 60 Vbeta primers (plus 13 Jbeta primers). Some clones are missing from TCRdb's copy, which holds only in-frame ones; the method was immunoSEQ multiplex PCR. Among about 130,000 clones listed, approximately 82% were seen once. Study-wide points: Being indistinguishable, some V segments were excluded, TRBV6-2 and TRBV6-3 among them. It was reportedly the case that the classifier diagnosed cytomegalovirus status with high specificity and sensitivity.

Concerning this clone itself: Its antigen is undetermined.

The CDR3 covers 16 residues. V trimming: 0 bases; J trimming: 10 bases; junction bases outside the gene matches: 6. In germline, CDR1 is MGHRA, CDR2 YSYEKL. The sequence came from a young man in good health and CMV-seropositive. The chain carries TRBV4-1 and TRBJ1-6, with 10 bases matching TRBD1. Sequenced input: PBMCs. Here the CDR3 DNA reads TGCGCCAGCAGCCAAGATCGACAGGGGGCGATGTCACCCCTCCACTTT. Its protein product is CASSQDRQGAMSPLHF.